Shown below are 24 T cell receptor beta chains from a single sample sequenced in a study of blood T cell repertoires in COVID-19. The method was immunoSEQ multiplex PCR; TCRdb's version includes in-frame clones alone and lacks a portion of them. The sample holds roughly 250,000 clones, roughly 88% seen once. The sample comprised peripheral blood. The source is a woman between 35 and 50 years old who had recovered from COVID-19.

This chain uses TRBV2 with TRBJ2-3; D is undetermined. The DNA end favors TRBJ1-5, so the J call may be wrong. The CDR3 has 9 residues. CDR1 is SNHLY, CDR2 FYNNEI, per germline. Written as DNA, the CDR3 is TGTGCCAGCAGCCCGGGACAGCATTTT. Its protein is CASSPGQHF.

V and J are TRBV18 and TRBJ2-1; 11 nucleotides line up with TRBD1. The CDR3 is made up of 16 amino acids. CDR1 and CDR2 from the germline V gene are KGHSH and LQKENI. V trimming: 1 base; J trimming: 7 bases; junction bases outside the gene matches: 6. CDR3 nucleotide sequence: TGTGCCAGCTCACCACAAGTGGGACAGGGGGAGAATGAGCAGTTCTTC. Residues: CASSPQVGQGENEQFF.

The chain uses TRBV4-3 and TRBJ2-7, with D possibly matching TRBD1 (5 bases). The CDR3 length is 16 residues. CDR1 and CDR2 from the germline V gene are LGHNA and YSLEER. Trimming took 0 bases from V and 5 from J, leaving 17 bases between them. The CDR3, as DNA: TGCGCCAGCAGCCAAGAATACAGGTCGGTAAGCAACGAGCAGTACTTC. It is translated as CASSQEYRSVSNEQYF.

This clone was recorded only once. V is TRBV6-6 and J is TRBJ2-2; TRBD2 might be the D (6 bases). The CDR3 has 16 residues. Trimming left V 2 bases short and J 6 bases short, with 16 bases between. Germline CDR1 is MNHNY and CDR2 is SVGAGI (reference sequence). DNA of the CDR3: TGTGCCAGCAGTTACCCGACCGGGAGTAGCCCCGGGGAGCTGTTTTTT. Its translation: CASSYPTGSSPGELFF.

This clone was seen just once. CDR3 DNA sequence: TGCGCCAGCAGCCCCCTGTCCCAGGACTATGGCTACACCTTC. Its protein is CASSPLSQDYGYTF. This chain uses TRBV5-1 with TRBJ1-2; no clear D. The germline CDR1 and CDR2 sequences are SGHRS and YFSETQ. The CDR3 is made up of 14 amino acids. Trimming stripped 4 bases from V and 3 bases from J, with 13 bases between.

V and J are TRBV25-1 and TRBJ2-5, with 8 nucleotides matching TRBD1. The CDR3 length is 15 residues. V lost 6 bases to trimming and J lost 5 bases; unmatched junction nucleotides: 11. Germline V gene sequence: CDR1 MGHDK, CDR2 SYGVNS. In DNA form, the CDR3 reads TGTGCCAGCAGGCTACCTTTTCGACAGGGGGAGACCCAGTACTTC. It specifies CASRLPFRQGETQYF.

The rearrangement links TRBV4-1 to TRBJ1-5; D might be TRBD1 (5 bases). The CDR3 runs 14 residues. The ends were cut back, 3 bases at V and 6 bases at J, with 12 bases in the middle. CDR1 is MGHRA and CDR2 is YSYEKL in the germline V gene. The CDR3 DNA follows: TGCGCCAGCAGCCATGGCCAGGGCGCTCAGCCCCAGCATTTT. It is translated as CASSHGQGAQPQHF.

This chain uses TRBV9 with TRBJ1-2; D is unresolved. Per the germline V gene, CDR1 is SGDLS and CDR2 is YYNGEE. The V end was cut by 0 bases, the J end by 7 bases, with 13 bases between. This CDR3 has 14 residues. This CDR3 reads CASSVVTGVGGYTF. In DNA form, the CDR3 reads TGTGCCAGCAGCGTAGTGACGGGAGTAGGTGGCTACACCTTC.

A few counts support this clone. V usage is TRBV5-8 and J usage is TRBJ1-1; perhaps TRBD1 as D (6 bases). The CDR3 totals 15 residues. The V gene lost 1 base and the J gene lost 2 bases, with 12 bases spanning the gap. Per the germline V gene, CDR1 is SGHTS and CDR2 is YDEGEE. CDR3 in DNA: TGTGCCAGCAGCTTGTCCGCAGGGGTAAACACTGAAGCTTTCTTT. Its translation is CASSLSAGVNTEAFF.

This clone was counted between two and nine times. The rearrangement uses TRBV19 and TRBJ1-1; D unclear. The CDR3 has 12 amino acids. Trimming stripped 6 bases from V and 9 bases from J, with 14 bases between. CDR1 LNHDA and CDR2 SQIVND come from the germline V gene (reference sequence). The CDR3 loop is CASSTHREKAFF. In DNA, the CDR3 is TGTGCCAGTAGCACCCACAGAGAGAAAGCTTTCTTT. Full variable domain (rest looked up from reference TRBV19 and TRBJ1-1): DGGITQSPKYLFRKEGQNVTLSCEQNLNHDAMYWYRQDPGQGLRLIYYSQIVNDFQKGDIAEGYSVSREKKESFPLTVTSAQKNPTAFYLCASSTHREKAFFGQGTRLTVV.

This sequence joins TRBV28 and TRBJ1-4, with D maybe TRBD1 (5 bases). V gave up 5 bases and J gave up 6 bases, with 25 bases separating them. The CDR3 sequence is 18 residues long. Germline V gene sequence: CDR1 MDHEN, CDR2 SYDVKM. CDR3 protein: CASSGVGGRSRADEKLFF. As DNA, the CDR3 is TGTGCCAGCAGTGGGGTCGGGGGTAGGTCTAGGGCGGATGAAAAACTGTTTTTT.

This clone was seen more than once but under ten times. V and J are TRBV2 and TRBJ1-6; 7 nucleotides match TRBD1. The germline V gene has CDR1 SNHLY and CDR2 FYNNEI. The V and J ends lost 8 bases and 7 bases, in that order; junction bases with no gene match: 8. The CDR3 spans 14 residues. Written as DNA, the CDR3 is TGTGCCAGCGGGTGGACAGGTCGCAATTCACCCCTCCACTTT. It yields the protein CASGWTGRNSPLHF. Filled out from reference TRBV2 and TRBJ1-6, the complete variable domain reads EPEVTQTPSHQVTQMGQEVILRCVPISNHLYFYWYRQILGQKVEFLVSFYNNEISEKSEIFDDQFSVERPDGSNFTLKIRSTKLEDSAMYFCASGWTGRNSPLHFGNGTRLTVT.

V is TRBV6-4 and J is TRBJ2-3; D might be TRBD2 (6 bases). Germline CDR1 MRHNA, CDR2 SNTAGT. The CDR3 spans 15 residues. V lost 2 bases to trimming and J lost 0 bases, with 9 bases between them. CDR3 sequence (DNA): TGTGCCAGCAGTGACCGTGGGGGGAGCACAGATACGCAGTATTTT. Its protein is CASSDRGGSTDTQYF.

This CDR3 is CASSSGSGRAYNEQFF. As DNA, the CDR3 is TGTGCCAGTAGTTCCGGAAGCGGGAGGGCCTACAATGAGCAGTTCTTC. V gene TRBV19 combines with J gene TRBJ2-1; 10 positions agree with TRBD2. CDR1 LNHDA and CDR2 SQIVND come from the germline V gene (reference sequence). This CDR3 spans 16 amino acids. Trimming at V came to 5 bases and at J to 2 bases, leaving 6 bases not matched to a gene.

CDR3 bases: TGTGCCAGCAGCTCGGGACAGGGGCGCAACGAGCAGTACTTC. Residues: CASSSGQGRNEQYF. This rearrangement joins TRBV7-3 to TRBJ2-7; TRBD1 agrees at 10 bases. The ends lost 4 bases at V and 5 bases at J; junction bases unmatched: 5. Germline assignment: CDR1 SGHTA and CDR2 FQGTGA. This CDR3 is 14 amino acids long.

V gene TRBV30 combines with J gene TRBJ1-2; unclear D gene. The CDR3 is made up of 13 amino acids. V dropped 1 base and J dropped 6 bases, with 12 bases sitting between them. CDR1 and CDR2 from the germline V gene are GTSNPN and SVGIG (reference sequence). CDR3 amino acids: CAWSDRQSHGYTF. The CDR3, as DNA: TGTGCCTGGAGTGACCGACAAAGTCATGGCTACACCTTC.

This chain links TRBV9 with TRBJ2-7; TRBD1 aligns across 10 bases. In germline, CDR1 is SGDLS, CDR2 YYNGEE. V shed 4 bases and J 3 bases; nucleotides not matched to a gene: 7. The CDR3 runs 15 residues. The DNA of the CDR3 is TGTGCCAGCAGCCTTTATGGGGACAGGGGCTACGAGCAGTACTTC. This gives the protein CASSLYGDRGYEQYF.

As regards this clone: The junction and the germline gene differ at one end; a read error may be behind it. V usage is TRBV24-1 and J usage is TRBJ2-3, with 10 bases identical to TRBD2. Germline CDR1 is KGHDR and CDR2 is SFDVKD. The CDR3 has 19 amino acids. The CDR3 region is CATSGLSGPSGGTTDTQYF. The CDR3 DNA sequence: TGTGCCACCAGTGGTTTGTCCGGTCCTAGCGGGGGTACCACAGATACGCAGTATTTT.

In DNA form, the CDR3 reads TGTGCCAGCACCCGGGACAGGGCTATAAACTATGGCTACACCTTC. It encodes CASTRDRAINYGYTF. The V and J genes are TRBV7-2 and TRBJ1-2, with TRBD1 matching 9 bases. With V trimmed by 7 bases and J by 2 bases, 8 bases remained unmatched. Germline V gene sequence: CDR1 SGHTA, CDR2 FQGNSA. CDR3 length: 15 residues.

The CDR3 loop reads CAISETGYGYTF. As DNA, the CDR3 is TGTGCCATCAGTGAGACGGGGTATGGCTACACCTTC. This sequence joins TRBV10-3 and TRBJ1-2; no clear D. Germline-derived CDR1 and CDR2 are ENHRY and SYGVKD. The CDR3 is 12 amino acids. The ends were cut back, 2 bases at V and 5 bases at J, with 6 bases in the middle.

The rearrangement joins TRBV6-5 to TRBJ2-7; weak D call: TRBD1 (5 bases). The V gene lost 8 bases and the J gene lost 3 bases, with 17 bases spanning the gap. Germline lookup yields CDR1 MNHEY and CDR2 SVGAGI. The CDR3 runs 14 residues. This CDR3 reads CASHTGVLGYEQYF. The CDR3 nucleotides are TGTGCCAGCCATACAGGCGTCCTTGGCTACGAGCAGTACTTC.

The chain couples TRBV27 to TRBJ1-2; 8 bases are a match to TRBD1. In germline, CDR1 is MNHEY, CDR2 SMNVEV (reference sequence). The CDR3 length is 20 residues. The V segment lost 2 bases and the J segment 4 bases; nucleotides outside the gene matches: 21. This CDR3 is CASSLRWVGRQQGGIYGYTF. The DNA for the CDR3 is TGTGCCAGCAGTTTACGATGGGTTGGCAGGCAACAGGGGGGGATCTATGGCTACACCTTC.

The chain recombines TRBV13 with TRBJ2-7; TRBD1 might be the D (5 bases). Germline V lookup: CDR1 PRHDT, CDR2 FYEKMQ (reference sequence). The CDR3 loop spans 13 amino acids. Trimming pared 2 bases from V and 2 bases from J, leaving 7 bases between. CDR3 nucleotide sequence: TGTGCCAGCAGCTTAAGGGGTACCTACGAGCAGTACTTC. This encodes CASSLRGTYEQYF.

The CDR3 sequence: CSASTGDAHGYTF. The DNA for the CDR3 is TGCAGTGCTAGTACAGGGGACGCCCATGGCTACACCTTC. The chain recombines TRBV20-1 with TRBJ1-2, with TRBD1 matching over 7 bases. The V segment lost 3 bases and the J segment 6 bases; nucleotides outside the gene matches: 7. CDR1 DFQATT and CDR2 SNEGSKA come from the germline V gene (reference sequence). This CDR3 contains 13 residues.